This T cell receptor (beta chain) emerged from a study of Graves' ophthalmopathy and Graves' hyperthyroidism. The study, taken as a whole, reports: With a specificity of roughly 72% and a sensitivity of approximately 68%, the model predicted ophthalmopathy progression. Blood contained most expanded thyroid clonotypes exceeding 0.001 frequency.

The CDR3 has 15 amino acids. V lost 3 bases and J lost 1, with 12 bases in between. Germline values: CDR1 SNHLY, CDR2 FYNNEI. The TCR beta CDR3 regions underwent amplification from RNA transcripts. Following a first-round RT-PCR that used HTBI primers, a second-round multiplex PCR was carried out. MiXCR, run by TCRdb on the multiplex PCR reads, gives a single entry per CDR3 protein. The sample includes about 740,000 distinct CDR3 sequences, 35% to 50% seen only once; the top ten take approximately 43%. Of note for this clonotype: Its antigen is not identified.

Moderate-to-severe activity, with CAS ≥3, NOSPECS ≥4 and duration under 3 months, characterized the donors with ophthalmopathy. Isolation of PBMCs was performed using over 9.5 ml of fresh peripheral blood. The TCR sequence derives from an adult man with Graves' ophthalmopathy. The chain is built from TRBV2 and TRBJ1-1; possibly TRBD1 for D (6 bases). Input material: peripheral blood. CDR3 sequence: CASSDRAGANTEAFF. The CDR3 coding sequence is TGTGCCAGCAGTGACCGGGCAGGGGCGAACACTGAAGCTTTCTTT.